The present T cell receptor beta chain was sequenced within a study of radiation and T cells in renal cell carcinoma. This clone has just a few counts. The V and J ends lost 2 bases and 3 bases respectively, with 4 bases between them. The germline V gene has CDR1 MNHEY and CDR2 SVGAGI. This CDR3 has 12 amino acids. Time point reported: blood 4 weeks post-SBRT, at nephrectomy. As for treatment: 15 Gy SBRT to primary tumor, nephrectomy 4 weeks later. Nephrectomy followed 15 Gy stereotactic body radiation by 4 weeks. TCRdb keeps only in-frame clones here, not all; method: immunoSEQ multiplex PCR. The table includes 50,000 to 70,000 clones, around three quarters detected once.

The chain is built from TRBV6-5 and TRBJ1-1, with D hard to call. This receptor was obtained from a man aged 60 to 69 with renal cell carcinoma. Sequencing used blood, obtained from a patient whose treatment included radiotherapy and nephrectomy. CDR3 nucleotide sequence: TGTGCCAGCAGTTACGGGGACACTGAAGCTTTCTTT. It encodes CASSYGDTEAFF.